This paragraph reports one T cell receptor (beta chain). Per the original data handling: Quantification of nucleated cells was approximated via reference gene primer amplification. Sequencing used immunoSEQ multiplex PCR; TCRdb keeps in-frame clones, though not all of them. The V and J calls and clone size are taken from that table; D and trimming were inferred from the DNA. The table lists 120,000 or so clones, 65% to 85% of them singletons. The sample comes from a study of blood T cell repertoires in COVID-19. Germline V gene sequence: CDR1 SGHAT, CDR2 FQNNGV. V lost 1 base and J 6 bases, leaving 13 bases between the germline ends. The CDR3 length is 15 residues.

The TCR sequence derives from a woman aged 70-85 years with acute or convalescent COVID-19. Sequenced sample: peripheral blood. The V call is TRBV11-2, the J call TRBJ2-1; tentatively, D is TRBD2 (6 bases). Here the CDR3 DNA reads TGTGCCAGCAGCTTAGGGGGTGGAGGGTTCAATGAGCAGTTCTTC. Translation gives CASSLGGGGFNEQFF.